This TCR beta chain was sequenced for a study of cytomegalovirus exposure and HLA in healthy donors. Study results and limitations: Owing to their indistinguishability, certain V segments, notably TRBV6-2 and TRBV6-3, were excluded.

To note about this clone: Its specificity is unknown.

The ends were cut back, 5 bases at V and 2 bases at J, with 12 bases in the middle. This CDR3 has 13 residues. The V gene's germline CDR1 is SQVTM and CDR2 ANQGSEA. Primers included in the PCR were 60 Vbeta and 13 Jbeta primers. Produced via immunoSEQ multiplex PCR; TCRdb's table is partial and in-frame only. The data show about 190,000 clones, with roughly 80% seen just once and 6.3% held by the top ten. The receptor was derived from a man in his forties in good health and CMV-seropositive. V and J are TRBV29-1 and TRBJ2-5; possibly TRBD1 for D (5 bases). Sequenced material: PBMCs. This chain's CDR3 is CSVRGHGQETQYF. The DNA of the CDR3 is TGCAGCGTTCGCGGACACGGACAAGAGACCCAGTACTTC.